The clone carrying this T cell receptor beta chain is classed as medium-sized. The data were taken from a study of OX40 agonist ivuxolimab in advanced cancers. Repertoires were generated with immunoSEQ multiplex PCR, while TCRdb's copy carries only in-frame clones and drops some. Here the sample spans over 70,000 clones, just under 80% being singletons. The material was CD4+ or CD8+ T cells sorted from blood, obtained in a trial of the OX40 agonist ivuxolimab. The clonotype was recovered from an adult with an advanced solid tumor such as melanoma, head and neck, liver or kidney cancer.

CDR3 loop: CASSSRGNTGELFF. CDR3 sequence (DNA): TGTGCCAGCAGCTCTCGGGGGAACACCGGGGAGCTGTTTTTT. This sequence joins TRBV11-3 and TRBJ2-2; D possibly corresponds to TRBD2 (5 bases). The CDR3 sequence is 14 residues long. V dropped 4 bases and J dropped 1 base, with 7 bases sitting between them. The germline V gene encodes CDR1 SGHNT and CDR2 YENEEA. Full variable domain (outside the CDR3, taken from reference TRBV11-3 and TRBJ2-2): EAGVVQSPRYKIIEKKQPVAFWCNPISGHNTLYWYLQNLGQGPELLIRYENEEAVDDSQLPKDRFSAERLKGVDSTLKIQPAELGDSAVYLCASSSRGNTGELFFGEGSRLTVL.